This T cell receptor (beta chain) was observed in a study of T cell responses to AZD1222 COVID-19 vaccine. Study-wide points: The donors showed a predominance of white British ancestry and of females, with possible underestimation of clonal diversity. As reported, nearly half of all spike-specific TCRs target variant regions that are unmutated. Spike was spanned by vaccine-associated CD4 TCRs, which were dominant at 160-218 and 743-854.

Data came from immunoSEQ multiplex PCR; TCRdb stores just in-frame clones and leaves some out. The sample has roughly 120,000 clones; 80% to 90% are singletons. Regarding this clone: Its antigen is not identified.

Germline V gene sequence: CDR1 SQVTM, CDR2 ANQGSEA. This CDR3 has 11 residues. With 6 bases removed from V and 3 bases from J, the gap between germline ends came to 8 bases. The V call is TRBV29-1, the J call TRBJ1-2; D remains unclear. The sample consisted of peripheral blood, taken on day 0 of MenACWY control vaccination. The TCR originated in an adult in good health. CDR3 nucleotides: TGCAGCGTAATCCTACACTATGGCTACACCTTC. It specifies CSVILHYGYTF.